Following are 14 T cell receptor beta chains from one sample sequenced in a study of cytomegalovirus exposure and HLA in healthy donors. Researchers ran the PCR with 60 Vbeta and 13 Jbeta primers. TCRdb's copy holds only in-frame clones and misses some; the assay was immunoSEQ multiplex PCR. The table shows some 210,000 clones, with around four fifths occurring only once. Sequenced input: PBMCs. These receptors came from a male donor in good health and CMV-seronegative.

This chain joins TRBV15 and TRBJ2-7; TRBD1 matches at 8 bases. The ends lost 2 bases at V and 0 bases at J; junction bases unmatched: 3. In germline, CDR1 is LNHNV, CDR2 YYDKDF (reference sequence). CDR3 size: 15 residues. CDR3 nucleotides: TGTGCCACCAGCAGAATAACAGGGGGCTCCTACGAGCAGTACTTC. Translated, it gives CATSRITGGSYEQYF.

The gene calls are TRBV7-8 and TRBJ2-5, with 9 bases identical to TRBD1. Germline V gene lookup returns CDR1 SGHVS and CDR2 FQNEAQ. The CDR3 totals 16 residues. Trimming at V came to 5 bases and at J to 5 bases, leaving 12 bases not matched to a gene. The CDR3 nucleotides read TGTGCCAGCAGCCCCTCCGGGACAGGGTATGGGGAGACCCAGTACTTC. Its protein product is CASSPSGTGYGETQYF. The complete variable domain, with remaining parts taken from reference TRBV7-8 and TRBJ2-5, reads GAGVSQSPRYKVAKRGQDVALRCDPISGHVSLFWYQQALGQGPEFLTYFQNEAQLDKSGLPSDRFFAERPEGSVSTLKIQRTQQEDSAVYLCASSPSGTGYGETQYFGPGTRLLVL.

This clone was observed a few times. The V call is TRBV7-8, the J call TRBJ2-5, with TRBD2 matching over 8 bases. Germline values: CDR1 SGHVS, CDR2 FQNEAQ. There are 15 residues in the CDR3. Trimming cost V 3 bases and J 5 bases; bases outside gene matches: 8. The DNA for the CDR3 is TGTGCCAGCAGCTTCCTCGGGGGGGTCCAGGAGACCCAGTACTTC. Protein: CASSFLGGVQETQYF.

This chain joins TRBV7-9 and TRBJ2-4; possible D gene TRBD1, 6 bases. CDR1 SEHNR and CDR2 FQNEAQ come from the germline V gene (reference sequence). V was trimmed by 4 bases and J by 9 bases, leaving 16 bases between them. This CDR3 is built from 14 residues. The CDR3 DNA is TGTGCCAGCAGCTCAAAACAGGGTATTTCCATTCAGTACTTC. Encoded protein: CASSSKQGISIQYF.

This clone was detected only once. This chain uses TRBV7-9 with TRBJ2-7; 12 bases are a match to TRBD1. CDR1 is SEHNR and CDR2 is FQNEAQ in the germline V gene (reference sequence). The CDR3 loop spans 16 amino acids. V was clipped by 1 base and J by 5 bases; unmatched bases: 6. In DNA, the CDR3 is TGTGCCAGCAGCTTAGTCGGGGACAGGGGGCTCAACGAGCAGTACTTC. It specifies CASSLVGDRGLNEQYF.

A few counts support this clone. The J gene is TRBJ1-2, the V gene TRBV6-5; no clear D. In germline, CDR1 is MNHEY, CDR2 SVGAGI. This CDR3 region has 13 residues. V was cut by 2 bases and J by 4 bases, with 8 bases left in between. This chain's CDR3 is CASSYEGSYGYTF. The CDR3 DNA is TGTGCCAGCAGTTACGAGGGTAGCTATGGCTACACCTTC.

This chain joins TRBV15 and TRBJ1-3, with a possible D match to TRBD1 (5 bases). Germline-derived CDR1 and CDR2 are LNHNV and YYDKDF (reference sequence). Trimming left V 3 bases short and J 6 bases short, with 12 bases between. CDR3 length: 14 amino acids. The CDR3 loop is CATSRGRVENTIYF. The CDR3 region has the DNA TGTGCCACCAGCAGGGGCAGGGTGGAAAACACCATATATTTT.

The V gene is TRBV19, the J gene TRBJ1-5, with 8 bases lining up with TRBD1. This CDR3 spans 16 amino acids. Per germline, CDR1 LNHDA and CDR2 SQIVND (reference sequence). The V and J ends lost 10 bases and 2 bases, in that order; junction bases with no gene match: 13. The CDR3, as DNA: TGTGCCACCTCACGAGCCCAGGGGGCTGGCAATCAGCCCCAGCATTTT. Its protein product is CATSRAQGAGNQPQHF.

The rearrangement links TRBV29-1 to TRBJ2-1, with TRBD2 matching 7 bases. V shed 7 bases, J shed 7 bases, and the junction held 16 bases outside the gene matches. Germline V gene sequence: CDR1 SQVTM, CDR2 ANQGSEA. The CDR3 contains 15 residues. DNA for the CDR3: TGCAGCGCTGGGAGGGGACTTGTCACCCGTAATGAGCAGTTCTTC. This translates into CSAGRGLVTRNEQFF.

The chain is built from TRBV9 and TRBJ2-7; possibly TRBD2 for D (6 bases). Trimming pared 4 bases from V and 2 bases from J, leaving 13 bases between. This CDR3 has 14 amino acids. CDR1 and CDR2 from the germline V gene are SGDLS and YYNGEE. CDR3 coding DNA: TGTGCCAGCAGCCTAGAGGGAGGAGCCTACGAGCAGTACTTC. Translated: CASSLEGGAYEQYF.

This chain connects TRBV7-9 to TRBJ2-7, with D tentatively TRBD2 (5 bases). Germline CDR1 is SEHNR and CDR2 is FQNEAQ (reference sequence). This CDR3 contains 13 residues. Trimming left V 5 bases short and J 0 bases short, with 8 bases between. The CDR3 DNA is TGTGCCAGCAGCCCCGGGATCTCCTACGAGCAGTACTTC. Protein: CASSPGISYEQYF.

This clone has just one count. V and J are TRBV6-5 and TRBJ1-2; 9 bases align to TRBD1. The CDR3 has 15 residues. Germline CDR1 and CDR2: MNHEY and SVGAGI. The V segment lost 7 bases and the J segment 8 bases; nucleotides outside the gene matches: 14. The CDR3 DNA is TGTGCCAGCACCGCACAGGGGGCAGGCGCTGGCGGCTACACCTTC. Protein sequence: CASTAQGAGAGGYTF.

The genes are TRBV11-2 and TRBJ2-7; no firm D call. The CDR3 covers 12 residues. V gave up 5 bases and J gave up 0 bases, with 5 bases separating them. Germline CDR1 and CDR2: SGHAT and FQNNGV. CDR3 in DNA: TGTGCCAGCAGCCCCCTCTCCTACGAGCAGTACTTC. Its translation: CASSPLSYEQYF. Together with reference TRBV11-2 and TRBJ2-7, the CDR3 gives the full variable domain: EAGVAQSPRYKIIEKRQSVAFWCNPISGHATLYWYQQILGQGPKLLIQFQNNGVVDDSQLPKDRFSAERLKGVDSTLKIQPAKLEDSAVYLCASSPLSYEQYFGPGTRLTVT.

This chain uses TRBV28 with TRBJ2-7, with a weak D call TRBD2 (5 bases). Germline CDR1 and CDR2: MDHEN and SYDVKM. The ends were cut back, 1 base at V and 3 bases at J, with 7 bases in the middle. This CDR3 contains 13 residues. The CDR3 reads CASSLSTNYEQYF. The CDR3 DNA is TGTGCCAGCAGTTTATCGACTAACTACGAGCAGTACTTC. The whole variable domain, remainder taken from reference TRBV28 and TRBJ2-7, is DVKVTQSSRYLVKRTGEKVFLECVQDMDHENMFWYRQDPGLGLRLIYFSYDVKMKEKGDIPEGYSVSREKKERFSLILESASTNQTSMYLCASSLSTNYEQYFGPGTRLTVT.